A selection of T cell receptor beta chains follows, all from one sample in a study of T cells after yellow fever vaccination. TCRdb processed the 5' RACE reads anew with MiXCR; each CDR3 protein has one entry. Among about 400,000 distinct CDR3 sequences listed, roughly 6.2% were seen once. The sample in question was PBMCs, obtained 5 days after the yellow fever booster vaccination. These receptors were obtained from a man aged 25-45 years who received the YFV17D yellow fever vaccine. CDR3s include the opening cysteine and the closing phenylalanine or tryptophan. A D gene is named only where the DNA matches it firmly. Clone size appears in some rows only: once, few, many, or a class for an expanded clone.

J gene: TRBJ2-1; D gene: NA; clone size: NA; V gene: TRBV12-3/TRBV12-4; CDR3 protein: CASSSLSRNEQFF; CDR3 DNA: TGTGCCAGCAGTTCATTGAGCCGCAATGAGCAGTTCTTC
J gene: TRBJ2-4; D gene: NA; clone size: NA; V gene: TRBV20-1; CDR3 protein: CSARESTGLAKNIQYF; CDR3 DNA: TGCAGTGCTAGAGAGTCAACAGGGTTGGCCAAAAACATTCAGTACTTC
J gene: TRBJ1-6; D gene: TRBD1; clone size: NA; V gene: TRBV5-1; CDR3 protein: CASSFTQGANSPLHF; CDR3 DNA: TGCGCCAGCAGCTTTACACAGGGGGCTAATTCACCCCTCCACTTT
J gene: TRBJ2-7; D gene: TRBD2; clone size: NA; V gene: TRBV4-3; CDR3 protein: CASSQTAGGYSYEQYF; CDR3 DNA: TGCGCCAGCAGCCAAACAGCGGGGGGTTACTCCTACGAGCAGTACTTC
J gene: TRBJ2-5; D gene: NA; clone size: NA; V gene: TRBV5-1; CDR3 protein: CASSKDTMGTQYF; CDR3 DNA: TGCGCCAGCAGCAAGGACACGATGGGGACCCAGTACTTC
J gene: TRBJ2-3; D gene: NA; clone size: NA; V gene: TRBV20-1; CDR3 protein: CSAGDQLAPTDTQYF; CDR3 DNA: TGCAGTGCTGGGGACCAGCTAGCCCCCACAGATACGCAGTATTTT
J gene: TRBJ2-7; D gene: TRBD2; clone size: few; V gene: TRBV29-1; CDR3 protein: CSVEDPASSGFYEQYF; CDR3 DNA: TGCAGCGTTGAAGATCCTGCCTCTAGCGGCTTCTACGAGCAGTACTTC
J gene: TRBJ2-3; D gene: TRBD2; clone size: many; V gene: TRBV7-9; CDR3 protein: CASSYYSSGIVTDTQYF; CDR3 DNA: TGTGCCAGCAGTTACTACTCAAGCGGGATAGTCACAGATACGCAGTATTTT
J gene: TRBJ2-6; D gene: TRBD2; clone size: NA; V gene: TRBV28; CDR3 protein: CASSLTRGSGANVLTF; CDR3 DNA: TGTGCCAGCAGCCTAACGCGGGGGTCTGGGGCCAACGTCCTGACTTTC
J gene: TRBJ1-6; D gene: NA; clone size: NA; V gene: TRBV18; CDR3 protein: CASSPVGFVGSPLHF; CDR3 DNA: TGTGCCAGCTCACCAGTCGGGTTTGTGGGTTCACCCCTCCACTTT
J gene: TRBJ2-2; D gene: TRBD1; clone size: many; V gene: TRBV7-9; CDR3 protein: CASSSRDRVMTGELFF; CDR3 DNA: TGTGCCAGCAGCTCCCGGGACAGGGTAATGACCGGGGAGCTGTTTTTT
J gene: TRBJ2-1; D gene: TRBD2; clone size: many; V gene: TRBV5-4; CDR3 protein: CASSLTSGRIYEQFF; CDR3 DNA: TGTGCCAGCAGCTTGACTAGCGGGAGGATATATGAGCAGTTCTTC
J gene: TRBJ1-4; D gene: NA; clone size: few; V gene: TRBV11-2; CDR3 protein: CASSLGTGAGEKLFF; CDR3 DNA: TGTGCCAGCAGCTTAGGGACCGGAGCGGGGGAAAAACTGTTTTTT
J gene: TRBJ2-1; D gene: TRBD2; clone size: few; V gene: TRBV18; CDR3 protein: CASSSDYRGGEQFF; CDR3 DNA: TGTGCCAGCTCATCCGACTATCGGGGGGGTGAGCAGTTCTTC
J gene: TRBJ2-7; D gene: NA; clone size: few; V gene: TRBV12-3/TRBV12-4; CDR3 protein: CASSSQGREQYF; CDR3 DNA: TGTGCCAGCAGTTCTCAGGGCCGCGAGCAGTACTTC
J gene: TRBJ2-3; D gene: NA; clone size: few; V gene: TRBV7-6; CDR3 protein: CASSLTGLGDTQYF; CDR3 DNA: TGTGCCAGCAGCTTAACCGGGCTAGGGGATACGCAGTATTTT
J gene: TRBJ1-5; D gene: NA; clone size: few; V gene: TRBV20-1; CDR3 protein: CSADGLSGVDQPQHF; CDR3 DNA: TGCAGTGCCGACGGACTATCGGGGGTCGATCAGCCCCAGCATTTT
J gene: TRBJ2-5; D gene: TRBD2; clone size: NA; V gene: TRBV20-1; CDR3 protein: CCARAPASGLAGVRTQYF; CDR3 DNA: TGCTGTGCTAGGGCCCCGGCTTCTGGCCTAGCGGGAGTAAGGACCCAGTACTTC
J gene: TRBJ2-7; D gene: TRBD1; clone size: many; V gene: TRBV7-9; CDR3 protein: CASSFTDRGYEQYF; CDR3 DNA: TGTGCCAGCAGCTTTACGGACAGGGGCTACGAGCAGTACTTC
J gene: TRBJ2-4; D gene: TRBD2; clone size: few; V gene: TRBV5-1; CDR3 protein: CTGGGPGWNIQYF; CDR3 DNA: TGCACGGGAGGAGGGCCAGGATGGAACATTCAGTACTTC
J gene: TRBJ2-5; D gene: TRBD2; clone size: few; V gene: TRBV7-2; CDR3 protein: CASSLVSGSSETQYF; CDR3 DNA: TGTGCCAGCAGCTTAGTTAGCGGGAGTTCGGAGACCCAGTACTTC
J gene: TRBJ2-5; D gene: NA; clone size: few; V gene: TRBV7-2; CDR3 protein: CASSLRGIETQYF; CDR3 DNA: TGTGCCAGCAGCTTAAGGGGGATAGAGACCCAGTACTTC
J gene: TRBJ2-6; D gene: NA; clone size: many; V gene: TRBV20-1; CDR3 protein: CSAAMGSSGANVLTF; CDR3 DNA: TGCAGTGCAGCGATGGGTAGCTCTGGGGCCAACGTCCTGACTTTC
J gene: TRBJ2-7; D gene: NA; clone size: NA; V gene: TRBV7-2; CDR3 protein: CASSYTGFYEQYF; CDR3 DNA: TGTGCCAGCAGTTACACAGGGTTTTACGAGCAGTACTTC
J gene: TRBJ2-6; D gene: NA; clone size: many; V gene: TRBV27; CDR3 protein: CASSLGEGFGANVLTF; CDR3 DNA: TGTGCCAGCAGTCTTGGAGAGGGGTTTGGGGCCAACGTCCTGACTTTC
J gene: TRBJ2-7; D gene: NA; clone size: many; V gene: TRBV10-3; CDR3 protein: CAISESGSYEQYF; CDR3 DNA: TGTGCCATCAGTGAGTCGGGGAGCTACGAGCAGTACTTC
J gene: TRBJ2-1; D gene: TRBD2; clone size: NA; V gene: TRBV14; CDR3 protein: CASSQYTSGEQFF; CDR3 DNA: TGTGCCAGCAGCCAATATACTAGCGGCGAGCAGTTCTTC